This T cell receptor (beta chain) originates from a study of CD8 T cells in Susac syndrome. CDR3 length: 13 amino acids. Germline CDR1 is SEHNR and CDR2 is FQNEAQ (reference sequence). The V end lost 5 bases, the J end lost 6 bases, and 11 bases lay between the germline ends. Random hexamers were used to reverse transcribe an amount of roughly 0.5 to 1 ug RNA. TCRdb re-derived calls from the immunoSEQ multiplex PCR reads in MiXCR, one entry per CDR3 protein. The sample records approximately 200,000 distinct CDR3 sequences, about 95% being singletons. The chain recombines TRBV7-9 with TRBJ1-5, with a tentative D call TRBD1 (5 bases). The TCR sequence derives from a human donor with multiple sclerosis. Sequenced input: CD4+ T cells from PBMCs. CDR3 loop: CASSADMSQPQHF. Written as DNA, the CDR3 is TGTGCCAGCAGCGCGGACATGTCTCAGCCCCAGCATTTT.